This paragraph covers one TCR beta chain sequence. Its antigen remains unknown. The sample is drawn from a study of metastatic and nonmetastatic thyroid tumors. Looking at the study overall: Repertoires from malignant and benign thyroid patients were compared across blood and tumor or nodule tissue.

Ahead of thyroid surgery, no patient had received treatment of any kind. Methods used by the authors: The authors used CDR3 differences across clinicopathological groups to build a distant-metastasis classifier for papillary thyroid cancer. Through MiXCR, TCRdb re-clonotyped the PCR reads. What appears here as the V and J calls and clone size reflects TCRdb's work, not the paper's. The data hold 30,000 to 40,000 clones, with 20% to 25% observed a single time. General study points: Reportedly, malignant thyroid tumors had significantly higher TCR beta diversity than benign nodules, in blood and tumor.

V gave up 2 bases and J gave up 4 bases; unmatched junction bases: 11. Germline loops: CDR1 SGHRS, CDR2 YFSETQ. CDR3 length: 18 amino acids. The V and J genes are TRBV5-1 and TRBJ2-1, with 11 bases identical to TRBD2. This sequence was found in a male donor with papillary thyroid cancer or a benign thyroid nodule (not recorded which). Some clones in this sample may be carry-over from other donors' samples. The sequencing sample was made of tumor tissue. The CDR3 spells CASSFRGLTSGRYNEQFF. In nucleotides, the CDR3 is TGCGCCAGCAGCTTTCGGGGACTTACTAGCGGGAGATACAATGAGCAGTTCTTC.